The 5 T cell receptor beta chains given below trace back to one sample, sequenced in a study of blood T cells in healthy people across ages (dated by TCRdb to 2015 to 2017). Library prep was done by 5' RACE. This sample was sequenced with an Illumina HiSeq 2500. A second about 6 to 11 cycle PCR used a sample-barcoded 5' primer and a J-beta primer mix. The public reads were reanalyzed by TCRdb: fastp trimming at Q25, MiXCR alignment, in-frame beta chains only. Rows with one shared CDR3 protein collapse into an entry with the most common genes and DNA. This sample lists hundreds of thousands of distinct CDR3 sequences; around 50% were detected once. The ten largest clones add up to approximately 24% of the sample. The sample comprised blood. Every receptor here comes from a man aged 35 to 55 in good health.

This clonotype was seen once. The chain recombines TRBV5-1 with TRBJ2-2, with unresolved D. Looked up from germline, CDR1 is SGHRS and CDR2 is YFSETQ. The ends were cut back, 1 base at V and 7 bases at J, with 17 bases in the middle. CDR3 length: 16 amino acids. CDR3 in DNA: TGCGCCAGCAGCTTGATGGGAACCAGCTTTCGCGGGGAGCTGTTTTTT. Amino acids: CASSLMGTSFRGELFF.

A few counts support this clonotype. The chain carries TRBV20-1 and TRBJ2-7, with TRBD1 identical over 7 bases. Trimming cost V 6 bases and J 6 bases; bases outside gene matches: 5. CDR3 size: 11 residues. The germline V gene encodes CDR1 DFQATT and CDR2 SNEGSKA (reference sequence). This CDR3 is CSASAGGEQYF. Here the CDR3 DNA reads TGCAGTGCCAGCGCAGGGGGCGAGCAGTACTTC.

A remark on this clonotype: One end of the junction varies from germline; a read error may be responsible. This chain uses TRBV7-9 with TRBJ2-3; D call uncertain. This CDR3 comprises 13 residues. CDR1 is SEHNR, CDR2 FQNEAQ, per germline (reference sequence). The chain's CDR3 is CARSSGSTDTQYF. In DNA form, the CDR3 reads TGTGCCAGAAGCTCGGGTTCGACAGATACGCAGTATTTT.

The V call is TRBV4-1, the J call TRBJ1-2; D may be TRBD1 (5 bases). The V end was cut by 1 base, the J end by 4 bases, with 10 bases between. The CDR3 spans 14 residues. CDR1 MGHRA and CDR2 YSYEKL come from the germline V gene. The chain's CDR3 is CASSQVGDFYGYTF. The CDR3 DNA sequence: TGCGCCAGCAGCCAAGTGGGGGACTTCTATGGCTACACCTTC.

The rearrangement uses TRBV20-1 and TRBJ2-7; D tentatively reads TRBD1 or TRBD2 (6 bases each). V lost 5 bases and J 5 bases, leaving 19 bases between the germline ends. Looked up from germline, CDR1 is DFQATT and CDR2 is SNEGSKA (reference sequence). The CDR3 is 14 amino acids. CDR3 coding DNA: TGCAGTGCTTCCAAGGGGGGCCCTTTAGACGAGCAGTACTTC. Translation gives CSASKGGPLDEQYF.